The 18 T cell receptor beta chains given below trace back to one sample, sequenced in a study of early T cells in non-severe SARS-CoV-2 infection. A single record per CDR3 protein comes from TCRdb applying MiXCR to the 5' RACE reads. The table has roughly 69,000 distinct CDR3 sequences, almost 9% seen once. Source: whole blood, taken at baseline. The receptors originated from an adult who was a healthcare worker with PCR-confirmed SARS-CoV-2 infection or an uninfected control (not recorded which).

This clonotype appeared a few times. V usage is TRBV6-6 and J usage is TRBJ1-6; tentatively, D is TRBD1 (5 bases). CDR1 is MNHNY and CDR2 is SVGAGI in the germline V gene (reference sequence). CDR3 size: 12 residues. The V and J ends lost 8 bases and 5 bases respectively, with 7 bases between them. The CDR3 sequence: CASAGNNSPLHF. The CDR3 DNA reads as TGTGCCAGCGCAGGGAATAATTCACCCCTCCACTTT.

At least ten counts were recorded for this clonotype. The J gene is TRBJ2-7, the V gene TRBV11-2; D remains ambiguous. With 2 bases removed from V and 6 bases from J, the gap between germline ends came to 8 bases. This CDR3 is 12 amino acids long. In germline, CDR1 is SGHAT, CDR2 FQNNGV. The CDR3 spells CASSLSHGEQYF. In DNA form, the CDR3 reads TGTGCCAGCAGCTTAAGTCATGGCGAGCAGTACTTC. The full variable domain, in which reference TRBV11-2 and TRBJ2-7 provide the parts outside the CDR3, is EAGVAQSPRYKIIEKRQSVAFWCNPISGHATLYWYQQILGQGPKLLIQFQNNGVVDDSQLPKDRFSAERLKGVDSTLKIQPAKLEDSAVYLCASSLSHGEQYFGPGTRLTVT.

This clonotype was seen at least ten times. The chain employs TRBV7-2 and TRBJ1-6; possible D gene TRBD1, 5 bases. Trimming shortened V by 5 bases and J by 1 base, and 18 bases separated the two germline ends. CDR3 length: 18 residues. Germline V gene lookup returns CDR1 SGHTA and CDR2 FQGNSA. As DNA, the CDR3 is TGTGCCAGCAGCCCCGCCGGGGCCCGGGGGTCCTATAATTCACCCCTCCACTTT. Protein product: CASSPAGARGSYNSPLHF.

This clonotype was seen ten or more times. The J gene is TRBJ1-2, the V gene TRBV24-1; D is possibly TRBD1 (5 bases). V was cut by 4 bases and J by 8 bases, with 16 bases left in between. This CDR3 region has 14 residues. Germline CDR1 reads KGHDR; CDR2 reads SFDVKD. The CDR3 protein is CATSETGTRGGYTF. The CDR3 DNA follows: TGTGCCACCAGTGAGACCGGGACCCGAGGGGGCTACACCTTC.

The rearrangement uses TRBV18 and TRBJ1-3; D is possibly TRBD1 (5 bases). The CDR3 sequence is 13 residues long. The V and J ends lost 2 bases and 4 bases respectively, with 6 bases between them. Germline assignment: CDR1 KGHSH and CDR2 LQKENI. The CDR3 is CASSPDRGNTIYF. The DNA of the CDR3 is TGTGCCAGCTCACCAGACAGAGGAAACACCATATATTTT. Full variable domain (rest looked up from reference TRBV18 and TRBJ1-3): NAGVMQNPRHLVRRRGQEARLRCSPMKGHSHVYWYRQLPEEGLKFMVYLQKENIIDESGMPKERFSAEFPKEGPSILRIQQVVRGDSAAYFCASSPDRGNTIYFGEGSWLTVV.

This sequence joins TRBV4-2 and TRBJ2-1; 13 bases match TRBD2. V lost 3 bases and J lost 8; bases outside the gene matches: 10. This CDR3 contains 17 residues. Germline loops: CDR1 LGHNA, CDR2 YNFKEQ. The CDR3 reads CASSQPGLAGDHDEQFF. The CDR3 DNA follows: TGTGCCAGCAGCCAGCCCGGACTAGCGGGAGATCACGATGAGCAGTTCTTC.

The chain uses TRBV7-2 and TRBJ2-4; the D gene is possibly TRBD2 (5 bases). CDR1 SGHTA and CDR2 FQGNSA come from the germline V gene. The CDR3 contains 15 residues. Trimming took 0 bases from V and 2 from J, leaving 8 bases between them. CDR3 in DNA: TGTGCCAGCAGCTTAGCTTCGGGATCCAAAAACATTCAGTACTTC. It codes for CASSLASGSKNIQYF.

This clonotype was seen at least ten times. This rearrangement joins TRBV20-1 to TRBJ2-2; no firm D call. Germline lookup yields CDR1 DFQATT and CDR2 SNEGSKA (reference sequence). The CDR3 covers 11 residues. Trimming left V 3 bases short and J 3 bases short, with 2 bases between. Here the CDR3 DNA reads TGCAGTGCTAGCCACACCGGGGAGCTGTTTTTT. It encodes CSASHTGELFF.

The V gene is TRBV6-5, the J gene TRBJ1-2; D ambiguous. V was trimmed by 6 bases and J by 6 bases, leaving 8 bases between them. This CDR3 spans 11 amino acids. CDR1 and CDR2 (germline): MNHEY, SVGAGI. DNA of the CDR3: TGTGCCAGCAGCACAGAGGATGGCTACACCTTC. This encodes CASSTEDGYTF.

This clonotype has a count of ten or more. This rearrangement joins TRBV12-5 to TRBJ1-6, with D perhaps matching TRBD1 (5 bases). The CDR3 length is 14 residues. Germline values: CDR1 LGHNT, CDR2 FRNRAP. Trimming stripped 9 bases from V and 6 bases from J, with 15 bases between. The DNA for the CDR3 is TGTGCTAGCCTAGAGACAGCAAGTAATTCACCCCTCCACTTT. Amino acids: CASLETASNSPLHF.

This clonotype was picked up one time. The CDR3 DNA follows: TGTGCCAGCAGCTTGTTGCCAGGCACAGATACGCAGTATTTT. This encodes CASSLLPGTDTQYF. The chain couples TRBV5-6 to TRBJ2-3; D call uncertain. V lost 1 base to trimming and J lost 1 base, with 7 bases between them. Germline lookup yields CDR1 SGHDT and CDR2 YYEEEE. The CDR3 covers 14 residues.

There are a few counts of this clonotype. The V and J genes are TRBV12-3 or TRBV12-4 and TRBJ2-3; TRBD2 agrees at 10 bases. The CDR3 runs to 18 residues. The junction had 12 bases not matched to a gene; V was cut back by 0 bases and J by 6 bases. CDR3 DNA sequence: TGTGCCAGCAGTTTAGCCCTGGGCACAGCGGGAGGGGTGGATACGCAGTATTTT. Translation gives CASSLALGTAGGVDTQYF.

The table lists this clonotype with many counts. J is TRBJ2-4 and V is TRBV25-1; a possible D gene is TRBD2 (6 bases). Germline V gene data show CDR1 as MGHDK and CDR2 as SYGVNS. The V and J ends lost 4 bases and 0 bases respectively, with 7 bases between them. This CDR3 region has 14 residues. CDR3 nucleotides: TGTGCCAGCAGTGGAGCGGGAGCCAAAAACATTCAGTACTTC. This translates into CASSGAGAKNIQYF.

This clonotype was counted at least ten times. The chain carries TRBV7-6 and TRBJ2-3; D remains unclear. V was trimmed by 7 bases and J by 6 bases, leaving 11 bases between them. The CDR3 runs to 12 residues. Germline V gene sequence: CDR1 SGHVS, CDR2 FNYEAQ. The DNA for the CDR3 is TGTGCCAGCACCTCCCGCGGCGATACGCAGTATTTT. Protein sequence: CASTSRGDTQYF.

This clonotype came up many times. V and J are TRBV7-3 and TRBJ2-3; no definite D call. The CDR3 is 14 residues long. Trimming left V 2 bases short and J 2 bases short, with 8 bases between. CDR1 and CDR2 from the germline V gene are SGHTA and FQGTGA. Written as DNA, the CDR3 is TGTGCCAGCAGCTTAGGCCTATACACAGATACGCAGTATTTT. Protein product: CASSLGLYTDTQYF.

The chain combines TRBV6-2 or TRBV6-3 with TRBJ2-7; 7 nucleotides match TRBD1. The CDR3 runs to 14 residues. CDR1 is MNHEY and CDR2 is SVGEGT in the germline V gene. The ends lost 5 bases at V and 3 bases at J; junction bases unmatched: 7. CDR3 sequence reads: CASSRFRDSYEQYF. CDR3 nucleotides: TGTGCCAGCAGTAGATTCCGGGACAGCTACGAGCAGTACTTC.

The table lists this clonotype with many counts. Compared with germline, one end of the junction differs, possibly owing to a read error. The genes are TRBV29-1 and TRBJ1-3; TRBD1 matches 7 bases. Germline V CDR1 and CDR2: SQVTM, ANQGSEA. The CDR3 runs to 15 residues. The DNA for the CDR3 is TGCAGCGTCGAAGGTTTACAGGGGACTGGAAACACCATATATTTT. Protein: CSVEGLQGTGNTIYF.

CDR3 bases: TGCAGTGCTCCCTACGTTTACAATGAGCAGTTCTTC. Its protein is CSAPYVYNEQFF. The chain has TRBV20-1 and TRBJ2-1; the D is unclear. Germline CDR1 DFQATT, CDR2 SNEGSKA (reference sequence). CDR3 length: 12 residues. V gave up 5 bases and J gave up 4 bases, with 9 bases separating them.